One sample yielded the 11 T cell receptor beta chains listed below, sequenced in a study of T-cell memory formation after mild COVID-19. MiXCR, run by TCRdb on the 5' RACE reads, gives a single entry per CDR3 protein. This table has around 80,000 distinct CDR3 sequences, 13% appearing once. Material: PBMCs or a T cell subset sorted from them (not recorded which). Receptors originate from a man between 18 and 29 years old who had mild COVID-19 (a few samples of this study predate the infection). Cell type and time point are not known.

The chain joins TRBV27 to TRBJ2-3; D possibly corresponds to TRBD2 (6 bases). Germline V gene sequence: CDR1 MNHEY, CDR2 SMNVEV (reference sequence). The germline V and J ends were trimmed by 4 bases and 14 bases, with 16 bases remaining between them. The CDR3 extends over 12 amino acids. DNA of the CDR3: TGTGCCAGCAGTTCCCGCGGGGACCCGGTGTATTTT. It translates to CASSSRGDPVYF.

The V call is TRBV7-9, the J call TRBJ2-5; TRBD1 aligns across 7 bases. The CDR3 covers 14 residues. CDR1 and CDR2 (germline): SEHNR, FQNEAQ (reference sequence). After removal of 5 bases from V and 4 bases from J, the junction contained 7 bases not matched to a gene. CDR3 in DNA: TGTGCCAGCAGCGAAGGGACAGTGGGAGAGACCCAGTACTTC. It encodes CASSEGTVGETQYF.

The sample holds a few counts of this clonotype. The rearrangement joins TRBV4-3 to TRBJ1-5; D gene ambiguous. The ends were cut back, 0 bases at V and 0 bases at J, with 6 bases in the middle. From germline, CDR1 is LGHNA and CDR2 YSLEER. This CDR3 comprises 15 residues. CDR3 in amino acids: CASSQDRYSNQPQHF. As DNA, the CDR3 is TGCGCCAGCAGCCAAGATCGGTATAGCAATCAGCCCCAGCATTTT.

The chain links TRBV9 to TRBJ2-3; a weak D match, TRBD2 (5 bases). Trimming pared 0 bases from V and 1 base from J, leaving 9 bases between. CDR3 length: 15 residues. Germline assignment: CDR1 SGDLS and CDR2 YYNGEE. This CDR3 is CASSVEAGGTDTQYF. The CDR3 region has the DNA TGTGCCAGCAGCGTAGAGGCGGGTGGCACAGATACGCAGTATTTT. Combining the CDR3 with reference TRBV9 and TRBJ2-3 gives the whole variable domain DSGVTQTPKHLITATGQRVTLRCSPRSGDLSVYWYQQSLDQGLQFLIQYYNGEERAKGNILERFSAQQFPDLHSELNLSSLELGDSALYFCASSVEAGGTDTQYFGPGTRLTVL.

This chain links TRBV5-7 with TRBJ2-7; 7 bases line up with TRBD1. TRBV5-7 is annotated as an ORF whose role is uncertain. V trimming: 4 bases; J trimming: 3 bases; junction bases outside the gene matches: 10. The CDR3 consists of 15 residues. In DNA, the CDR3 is TGTGCCAGCAGCCGGGTTAGACAGGGTCACTACGAGCAGTACGTC. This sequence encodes CASSRVRQGHYEQYV.

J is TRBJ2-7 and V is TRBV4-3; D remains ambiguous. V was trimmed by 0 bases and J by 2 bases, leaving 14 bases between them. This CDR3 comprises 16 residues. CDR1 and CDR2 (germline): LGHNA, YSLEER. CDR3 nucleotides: TGCGCCAGCAGCCAAGAGAGAAGACCCTTAGCCTACGAGCAGTACTTC. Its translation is CASSQERRPLAYEQYF.

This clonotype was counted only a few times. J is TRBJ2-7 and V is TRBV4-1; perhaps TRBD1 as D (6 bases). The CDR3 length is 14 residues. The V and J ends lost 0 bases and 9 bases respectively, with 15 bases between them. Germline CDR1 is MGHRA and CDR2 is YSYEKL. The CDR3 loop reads CASSQEGLGARQYF. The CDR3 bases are TGCGCCAGCAGCCAAGAAGGATTGGGGGCCCGGCAGTACTTC.

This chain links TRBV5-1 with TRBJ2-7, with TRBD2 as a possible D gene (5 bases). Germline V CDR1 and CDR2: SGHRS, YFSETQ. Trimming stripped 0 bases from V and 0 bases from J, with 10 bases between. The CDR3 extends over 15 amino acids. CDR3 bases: TGCGCCAGCAGCTTGGGGTCGGGGAGCTCCTACGAGCAGTACGTC. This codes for CASSLGSGSSYEQYV.

The CDR3 DNA follows: TGTGCCAGCAGCCTTACAGGTTCCTACTCCTACGAGCAGTACTTC. It encodes CASSLTGSYSYEQYF. V is TRBV7-9 and J is TRBJ2-7, with a weak D call TRBD1 (5 bases). Trimming cost V 5 bases and J 0 bases, with 14 bases left between them. The CDR3 sequence is 15 residues long. Germline V gives CDR1 SEHNR, CDR2 FQNEAQ (reference sequence).

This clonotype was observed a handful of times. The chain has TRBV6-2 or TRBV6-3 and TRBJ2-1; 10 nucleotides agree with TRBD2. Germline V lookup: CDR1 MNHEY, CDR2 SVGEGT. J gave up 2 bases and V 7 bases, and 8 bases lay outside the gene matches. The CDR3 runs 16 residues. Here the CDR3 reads CASIYGLAGAYNEQFF. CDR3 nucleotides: TGTGCCAGCATCTACGGGCTAGCGGGGGCCTACAATGAGCAGTTCTTC.

CDR3 amino acids: CSASERGSSYEQYV. The CDR3 region has the DNA TGCAGTGCTAGTGAGCGGGGGAGCTCCTACGAGCAGTACGTC. The rearrangement links TRBV20-1 to TRBJ2-7, with 8 bases aligning to TRBD2. Germline lookup yields CDR1 DFQATT and CDR2 SNEGSKA (reference sequence). The CDR3 loop spans 14 amino acids. V gave up 3 bases and J gave up 0 bases; unmatched junction bases: 4.